This T cell receptor beta chain was retrieved from a study of T cells after yellow fever vaccination. Overall study findings and caveats: Contamination of FACS-sorted repertoires by abundant clonotypes from the bulk population could occur. A small share of clonotypes appeared in both CD4 and CD8 compartments.

The CDR3 runs to 11 residues. Germline CDR1 is MNHEY and CDR2 is SVGEGT. V was clipped by 4 bases and J by 7 bases, with 6 bases between them. A word on this clonotype: Antigen: not known.

The authors made TCR cDNA by 5'RACE template switching, adding a universal primer site and UMIs. MiXCR was run by TCRdb on the 5' RACE reads, yielding one entry per CDR3 protein. The sample consists of 300,000 to 450,000 distinct CDR3 sequences, 6% to 8% of them appearing once. The clonotype originates from a man aged 25 to 40 who received the YFV17D yellow fever vaccine. This specimen was PBMCs, taken 5 days after the yellow fever booster vaccination. This rearrangement joins TRBV6-2 or TRBV6-3 to TRBJ2-3; D not resolved. The CDR3 here is CASSSINTQYF. The CDR3 DNA reads as TGTGCCAGCAGTTCCATTAATACGCAGTATTTT.